The 27 T cell receptor beta chains below come from one sample, sequenced in a study of T-cell memory formation after mild COVID-19 (dated by TCRdb to the early 2020s). To prepare the library, 5' RACE was applied. Sequencing took place on an Illumina NovaSeq 6000. TCRdb itself trimmed the public reads at Q25 with fastp, ran MiXCR and retained productive beta chains. Rows with a matching CDR3 protein are joined into one entry that keeps the most common DNA and genes. The sample table records 400,000 to 550,000 distinct CDR3 sequences; approximately 25% of these occur just once. The top ten clones comprise about 12% of the sample. The specimen sequenced was PBMCs or a T cell subset sorted from them (not recorded which). These receptors all come from an adult woman who had mild COVID-19 (a few samples of this study predate the infection). The sample titles of this study are shuffled in the database, so cell type and time point are left out; the donor was told from shared clones.

The genes are TRBV27 and TRBJ2-3; TRBD2 aligns across 10 bases. Losses at the gene ends were 6 bases for V and 5 bases for J; bases not matched to a gene: 8. This CDR3 spans 15 amino acids. Germline values: CDR1 MNHEY, CDR2 SMNVEV (reference sequence). Here the CDR3 reads CASRGSSGRLDTQYF. CDR3 bases: TGTGCCAGCAGAGGATCTAGCGGGAGATTAGATACGCAGTATTTT.

The V and J genes are TRBV14 and TRBJ2-7; D may be TRBD1 or TRBD2 (5 bases each). Trimming took off 2 bases at V and 0 bases at J, with 8 bases between the two ends. Germline V gives CDR1 SGHDN, CDR2 FVKESK. This CDR3 spans 14 amino acids. The CDR3 nucleotides read TGTGCCAGCAGCCAACTGAGGGGCTCCTACGAGCAGTACTTC. Its protein product is CASSQLRGSYEQYF. The full variable domain, with the rest looked up from reference TRBV14 and TRBJ2-7, is EAGVTQFPSHSVIEKGQTVTLRCDPISGHDNLYWYRRVMGKEIKFLLHFVKESKQDESGMPNNRFLAERTGGTYSTLKVQPAELEDSGVYFCASSQLRGSYEQYFGPGTRLTVT.

This rearrangement joins TRBV3-1 to TRBJ2-2; D might be TRBD2 (5 bases). The V gene lost 0 bases and the J gene lost 4 bases, with 9 bases spanning the gap. The CDR3 is made up of 15 amino acids. Germline CDR1 is LGHDT and CDR2 is YNNKEL (reference sequence). CDR3 nucleotides: TGTGCCAGCAGCCAAGAGCGGGCCCGCACCGGGGAGCTGTTTTTT. Its protein is CASSQERARTGELFF.

The rearrangement uses TRBV9 and TRBJ2-5; D is unclear. V shed 0 bases and J shed 1 base, with 13 bases lying between them. Germline V gene sequence: CDR1 SGDLS, CDR2 YYNGEE. The CDR3 spans 16 residues. CDR3 bases: TGTGCCAGCAGCGTAGGTCCACGTGGAATCCAAGAGACCCAGTACTTC. Its translation: CASSVGPRGIQETQYF. Filled out from reference TRBV9 and TRBJ2-5, the complete variable domain reads DSGVTQTPKHLITATGQRVTLRCSPRSGDLSVYWYQQSLDQGLQFLIQYYNGEERAKGNILERFSAQQFPDLHSELNLSSLELGDSALYFCASSVGPRGIQETQYFGPGTRLLVL.

The rearrangement links TRBV2 to TRBJ2-7, with D maybe TRBD1 (6 bases). Germline V gene sequence: CDR1 SNHLY, CDR2 FYNNEI. V lost 6 bases to trimming and J lost 2 bases, with 14 bases between them. This CDR3 has 14 residues. This chain's CDR3 is CASSLQGSAYEQYF. The CDR3 coding sequence is TGTGCCAGCAGCCTTCAGGGGTCGGCCTACGAGCAGTACTTC. Complete variable domain (other parts from reference TRBV2 and TRBJ2-7): EPEVTQTPSHQVTQMGQEVILRCVPISNHLYFYWYRQILGQKVEFLVSFYNNEISEKSEIFDDQFSVERPDGSNFTLKIRSTKLEDSAMYFCASSLQGSAYEQYFGPGTRLTVT.

This clonotype was detected a few times. The chain has TRBV13 and TRBJ1-4; 8 bases map to TRBD1. J was trimmed by 8 bases and V by 5 bases; bases with no gene match: 7. The CDR3 consists of 14 residues. Germline V gene sequence: CDR1 PRHDT, CDR2 FYEKMQ (reference sequence). CDR3 sequence: CASSPQGEQEKLFF. The CDR3 region has the DNA TGTGCCAGCAGCCCACAGGGGGAGCAAGAAAAACTGTTTTTT.

The table lists this clonotype with many counts. V is TRBV9 and J is TRBJ2-7; 10 positions match TRBD1. The germline V gene encodes CDR1 SGDLS and CDR2 YYNGEE. Trimming at V came to 4 bases and at J to 2 bases, leaving 3 bases not matched to a gene. There are 14 residues in the CDR3. The CDR3 nucleotides read TGTGCCAGCAGCATCGGGACAGGGGCCTACGAGCAGTACTTC. As protein: CASSIGTGAYEQYF.

This clonotype was observed a few times. The chain uses TRBV3-1 and TRBJ1-5; D unclear. This CDR3 spans 13 amino acids. Germline CDR1 is LGHDT and CDR2 is YNNKEL (reference sequence). V shed 4 bases and J shed 3 bases, with 7 bases lying between them. The CDR3 DNA sequence: TGTGCCAGCAGCCTGGCCCCCAATCAGCCCCAGCATTTT. It specifies CASSLAPNQPQHF.

V and J are TRBV28 and TRBJ1-1; D not certain. V lost 1 base and J lost 1, with 7 bases in between. CDR3 length: 14 amino acids. Germline V gene data show CDR1 as MDHEN and CDR2 as SYDVKM. The CDR3 sequence: CASSLFRQNTEAFF. The CDR3 DNA is TGTGCCAGCAGTTTATTCCGGCAGAACACTGAAGCTTTCTTT. Using reference TRBV28 and TRBJ1-1 for the parts outside the CDR3, the full variable domain is DVKVTQSSRYLVKRTGEKVFLECVQDMDHENMFWYRQDPGLGLRLIYFSYDVKMKEKGDIPEGYSVSREKKERFSLILESASTNQTSMYLCASSLFRQNTEAFFGQGTRLTVV.

The V call is TRBV24-1, the J call TRBJ2-1, with D perhaps matching TRBD2 (6 bases). CDR1 and CDR2 from the germline V gene are KGHDR and SFDVKD. CDR3 length: 17 amino acids. V was cut by 2 bases and J by 0 bases, with 13 bases left in between. The CDR3 is CATSDSGLKSSYNEQFF. For the CDR3, the DNA is TGTGCCACCAGTGATTCCGGACTAAAAAGCTCCTACAATGAGCAGTTCTTC.

This clonotype was counted a few times. The chain is built from TRBV15 and TRBJ1-6; D call uncertain. This CDR3 has 15 amino acids. Trimming cost V 0 bases and J 10 bases, with 13 bases left between them. Germline V gene lookup returns CDR1 LNHNV and CDR2 YYDKDF (reference sequence). CDR3 in amino acids: CATSRDRGFGSPLHF. Here the CDR3 DNA reads TGTGCCACCAGCAGAGATCGGGGATTCGGCTCACCCCTCCACTTT. The full variable domain, with the rest looked up from reference TRBV15 and TRBJ1-6, is DAMVIQNPRYQVTQFGKPVTLSCSQTLNHNVMYWYQQKSSQAPKLLFHYYDKDFNNEADTPDNFQSRRPNTSFCFLDIRSPGLGDTAMYLCATSRDRGFGSPLHFGNGTRLTVT.

V usage is TRBV19 and J usage is TRBJ1-2, with D perhaps TRBD1 (5 bases). Germline V gene lookup returns CDR1 LNHDA and CDR2 SQIVND (reference sequence). V was shortened by 5 bases and J by 7 bases, with 17 bases between the two germline ends. CDR3 length: 14 residues. DNA for the CDR3: TGTGCCAGTAGTCCGAGCCATAGGGGTGCTGGCTACACCTTC. It specifies CASSPSHRGAGYTF.

The chain couples TRBV20-1 to TRBJ2-1, with 12 positions matching TRBD2. Germline V CDR1 and CDR2: DFQATT, SNEGSKA (reference sequence). CDR3 length: 16 amino acids. The trim removed 3 bases at V and 6 bases at J, leaving 9 bases unmatched. CDR3 sequence reads: CSASRASGRAGNEQFF. The CDR3 DNA reads as TGCAGTGCTAGTAGGGCTAGCGGGAGGGCCGGCAATGAGCAGTTCTTC.

In its sample, this clonotype was seen a few times. The junction and the germline gene differ at one end; a read error may be behind it. The V call is TRBV5-6, the J call TRBJ2-2; 7 bases match TRBD2. The CDR3 extends over 16 amino acids. Per germline, CDR1 SGHDT and CDR2 YYEEEE. The CDR3, as DNA: TGTGCCAGCAACTTGGGGCTCGCGGGAGTGACCGGGGAGCTGTTTTTT. Residues: CASNLGLAGVTGELFF.

This clonotype was recorded a few times. The chain employs TRBV25-1 and TRBJ1-5; TRBD1 matches 7 bases. Germline CDR1 reads MGHDK; CDR2 reads SYGVNS. The length of the CDR3 is 15 residues. Trimming cost V 4 bases and J 4 bases; bases outside gene matches: 7. CDR3 protein: CASSGPGGLNQPQHF. DNA for the CDR3: TGTGCCAGCAGTGGACCAGGGGGGTTAAATCAGCCCCAGCATTTT.

V is TRBV5-6 and J is TRBJ2-1; 7 bases fit TRBD2. CDR1 and CDR2 (germline): SGHDT, YYEEEE. V was pared by 0 bases and J by 7 bases, with 10 bases of the junction left unmatched. The CDR3 is 16 residues long. Written as DNA, the CDR3 is TGTGCCAGCAGCTTGGAAAAGGGGAGGGTGTGGAATGAGCAGTTCTTC. The encoded protein is CASSLEKGRVWNEQFF.

The chain joins TRBV12-3 or TRBV12-4 to TRBJ2-1, with 7 bases lining up with TRBD2. The CDR3 loop spans 11 amino acids. Germline trimming cut 6 bases from V and 7 bases from J; bases unmatched to any gene: 0. Here the CDR3 DNA reads TGTGCCAGCAGACTAGCGAATGAGCAGTTCTTC. Translation gives CASRLANEQFF.

This clonotype showed up just a few times. The chain recombines TRBV25-1 with TRBJ2-2; D possibly matches TRBD1 or TRBD2 (6 bases each). Germline values: CDR1 MGHDK, CDR2 SYGVNS. The CDR3 loop spans 15 amino acids. Trimming pared 2 bases from V and 3 bases from J, leaving 10 bases between. Here the CDR3 DNA reads TGTGCCAGCAGTGAAGGACAGCGGGACACCGGGGAGCTGTTTTTT. Its translation is CASSEGQRDTGELFF.

The rearrangement links TRBV11-3 to TRBJ1-1, with D tentatively TRBD1 (5 bases). Trimming left V 4 bases short and J 1 base short, with 19 bases between. Germline CDR1 is SGHNT and CDR2 is YENEEA. The CDR3 spans 17 residues. CDR3 in amino acids: CASSSRAPGTANTEAFF. In nucleotides, the CDR3 is TGTGCCAGCAGCTCCCGAGCCCCCGGGACGGCGAACACTGAAGCTTTCTTT.

This chain connects TRBV20-1 to TRBJ2-3, with D maybe TRBD2 (5 bases). CDR3 length: 15 residues. Per germline, CDR1 DFQATT and CDR2 SNEGSKA (reference sequence). The V and J ends lost 5 bases and 2 bases respectively, with 17 bases between them. CDR3 bases: TGCAGTGCTCCCTATGAGGGAGTATTCACAGATACGCAGTATTTT. Residues: CSAPYEGVFTDTQYF.

The chain is built from TRBV9 and TRBJ2-1; the match to TRBD2 covers 13 bases. Germline CDR1 and CDR2: SGDLS and YYNGEE. The junction had 3 bases not matched to a gene; V was cut back by 3 bases and J by 6 bases. The CDR3 is 15 residues long. The CDR3, as DNA: TGTGCCAGCAGCGCCCGACTAGCGGGAGGCAATGAGCAGTTCTTC. As protein: CASSARLAGGNEQFF.

V is TRBV3-1 and J is TRBJ2-7; maybe TRBD2 (5 bases). The length of the CDR3 is 15 residues. V lost 1 base to trimming and J lost 2 bases, with 12 bases between them. The V gene's germline CDR1 is LGHDT and CDR2 YNNKEL (reference sequence). CDR3 residues: CASSQGPAGTYEQYF. In nucleotides, the CDR3 is TGTGCCAGCAGCCAAGGACCCGCGGGCACCTACGAGCAGTACTTC.

This chain uses TRBV24-1 with TRBJ2-5; 8 bases agree with TRBD1. Per the germline V gene, CDR1 is KGHDR and CDR2 is SFDVKD. V gave up 2 bases and J gave up 3 bases; unmatched junction bases: 13. The CDR3 is 18 residues long. The CDR3 region has the DNA TGTGCCACCAGTGATTCCCATCCCCTTGGACAGGGTGAAGAGACCCAGTACTTC. Residues: CATSDSHPLGQGEETQYF.

The rearrangement joins TRBV12-3 or TRBV12-4 to TRBJ2-2; 8 positions agree with TRBD1. Trimming removed 7 bases from V and 2 bases from J; junction bases left unmatched: 6. CDR3 length: 15 residues. In DNA, the CDR3 is TGTGCCAGCACCGGACAGGGAAGTAACACCGGGGAGCTGTTTTTT. Translated: CASTGQGSNTGELFF.

This clonotype was observed a few times. The V call is TRBV5-5, the J call TRBJ2-7, with unresolved D. CDR3 length: 13 amino acids. V dropped 0 bases and J dropped 6 bases, with 10 bases sitting between them. Germline V gene lookup returns CDR1 SGHKS and CDR2 YYEKEE (reference sequence). In nucleotides, the CDR3 is TGTGCCAGCAGCTTGGATCTAACGATCGAGCAGTACTTC. It is translated as CASSLDLTIEQYF.

J is TRBJ2-3 and V is TRBV13; 10 bases match TRBD2. This CDR3 region has 15 residues. CDR1 and CDR2 from the germline V gene are PRHDT and FYEKMQ (reference sequence). V shed 5 bases, J shed 5 bases, and the junction held 7 bases outside the gene matches. CDR3 sequence reads: CASSRLAGGVDTQYF. CDR3 bases: TGTGCCAGCAGCCGCTTAGCGGGGGGAGTAGATACGCAGTATTTT. Full variable domain (rest looked up from reference TRBV13 and TRBJ2-3): AAGVIQSPRHLIKEKRETATLKCYPIPRHDTVYWYQQGPGQDPQFLISFYEKMQSDKGSIPDRFSAQQFSDYHSELNMSSLELGDSALYFCASSRLAGGVDTQYFGPGTRLTVL.

The sample holds a few counts of this clonotype. The V and J genes are TRBV6-5 and TRBJ2-3; D is possibly TRBD1 or TRBD2 (5 bases each). Deletions cut 0 bases from V and 6 bases from J, with 22 bases between. The CDR3 runs 18 residues. Germline V gene sequence: CDR1 MNHEY, CDR2 SVGAGI. The CDR3 region has the DNA TGTGCCAGCAGTTACTCGAGGGGCCGGGCAGGTCGGTCCGATACGCAGTATTTT. It translates to CASSYSRGRAGRSDTQYF.